This is a list of T cell receptor beta chains from one sample in a study of T cells in Graves' hyperthyroidism and ophthalmopathy. One entry per CDR3 protein, called by TCRdb with MiXCR from the multiplex PCR reads. The data show fewer than 450,000 distinct CDR3 sequences, roughly 15% seen once. Sequencing was carried out using blood. These receptors were collected from a woman in her sixties with Graves' ophthalmopathy. Both conserved end residues are part of each CDR3. Fields, in order: V gene, clone size, J gene, D gene, CDR3 DNA, CDR3 protein. A D gene is named only where the DNA matches it firmly. Part of the rows lack a size; the others show once, few, many or a class for expanded clones.

TRBV11-2	many	TRBJ1-1	TRBD1	TGTGCCAGCAGCTGGAGGACAGGGGGTCCCTCTGGGGCTGAAGCTTTCTTT	CASSWRTGGPSGAEAFF
TRBV24-1	many	TRBJ2-7	.	TGTGCCACCAGTGATTTGCCCTCCCTGACCCTCAGGGAGCAGTACTTC	CATSDLPSLTLREQYF
TRBV9	few	TRBJ2-7	.	TGTGCCAGCAGCGACTTAGCGGGACCCAGGGGGGAGCAGTACTTC	CASSDLAGPRGEQYF
TRBV3-1	many	TRBJ2-5	TRBD2	TGTGCCAGCAGCCATTACTCCGGACTAGCGGAAAAAGAGACCCAGTACTTC	CASSHYSGLAEKETQYF
TRBV20-1	few	TRBJ2-4	.	TGCAGTGTTACTTCGGGACCCCTAGCCAAAAACATTCAGTACTTC	CSVTSGPLAKNIQYF
TRBV5-5	many	TRBJ1-2	TRBD1	TGTGCCAGCAGCCCGGGACAGGGGAACTATGGCTACACCTTC	CASSPGQGNYGYTF
TRBV3-1	.	TRBJ1-2	.	TGTGCCAGCAGCCAAGTGCGGGGGGCCTCCTATGGCTACACCTTC	CASSQVRGASYGYTF
TRBV12-3/TRBV12-4	many	TRBJ2-3	TRBD1	TGTGCCAGCAGCGGCCCGGGGACAGGGTCGCCAGATACGCAGTATTTT	CASSGPGTGSPDTQYF
TRBV27	.	TRBJ2-5	.	TGTGCCAGCAGTCCGGCAGGGTGGATAGAGACCCAGTACTTC	CASSPAGWIETQYF
TRBV29-1	few	TRBJ2-7	TRBD1	TGCAGCGTTTTGGGACAGGGGGCTAGGTACGAGCAGTACTTC	CSVLGQGARYEQYF
TRBV11-1	many	TRBJ2-4	TRBD1	TGTGCCAGCAGCTCCGGGACAGGGGGGGTCATTCAGTACTTC	CASSSGTGGVIQYF
TRBV7-9	.	TRBJ1-1	TRBD1	TGTGCCAGCAGCGGACAGGGGCAGAACACTGAAGCTTTCTTT	CASSGQGQNTEAFF
TRBV12-3/TRBV12-4	many	TRBJ2-1	TRBD1	TGTGCCAGCAGTCACGGACAGGGCCTAAATGAGCAGTTCTTC	CASSHGQGLNEQFF
TRBV5-1	.	TRBJ2-4	TRBD1	TGCGCCAGCAGCCCTAACGGACAGGGGCCCTTTAGGTACTTC	CASSPNGQGPFRYF
TRBV12-3/TRBV12-4	few	TRBJ2-2	.	TGTGCCAGCAGTTTAGGGAGCTTAGCAAGGGAGCTGTTTTTT	CASSLGSLARELFF
TRBV9	many	TRBJ2-1	TRBD2	TGTGCCAGCAGCGTACTGGCGGGGGGGAATGAGCAGTTCTTC	CASSVLAGGNEQFF
TRBV2	many	TRBJ1-1	TRBD1	TGTGCCAGCTCCACAGGGGGGGGGACTGAAGCTTTCTTT	CASSTGGGTEAFF
TRBV27	.	TRBJ1-5	.	TGTGCCAGCAGTTCCCGACCTCCGGGCAATCAGCCCCAGCATTTT	CASSSRPPGNQPQHF
TRBV30	many	TRBJ1-5	TRBD1	TGTGCCTGGAGTGTATCAGGGGGTGGGGGTGATCAGCCCCAGCATTTT	CAWSVSGGGGDQPQHF
TRBV4-2	.	TRBJ1-4	TRBD1	TGTGCCAGCAGCCAATCGAAACAGGGGAATGAAAAACTGTTTTTT	CASSQSKQGNEKLFF
TRBV12-3/TRBV12-4	many	TRBJ2-1	TRBD1	TGTGCCAGCAGTTTAACAGGGACAGATGAGCAGTTCTTC	CASSLTGTDEQFF
TRBV29-1	.	TRBJ2-7	.	TGCAGCGCCGCACCCAACTCCTACGAGCAGTACTTC	CSAAPNSYEQYF
TRBV12-3/TRBV12-4	.	TRBJ2-2	TRBD1	TGTGCCAGCAGTTTATCCCAACAGGGGGCCGCCGGGGAGCTGTTTTTT	CASSLSQQGAAGELFF
TRBV12-5	many	TRBJ2-7	.	TGTGCTAGTGGTTTGTCGTACAGGGAAAGGCACGAGCAGTACTTC	CASGLSYRERHEQYF
TRBV28	.	TRBJ2-7	TRBD2	TGTGCCAGCAGCATACTAGCGGGATCCCGTTCCTACGAGCAGTACTTC	CASSILAGSRSYEQYF
TRBV10-3	few	TRBJ1-3	.	TGTGCCATCACCGGCGGAAGTTCTGGAAACACCATATATTTT	CAITGGSSGNTIYF
TRBV24-1	.	TRBJ2-5	TRBD2	TGTGCCACCAGTGAGTCTCCGGGACTAGCGGGACAAGAGACCCAGTACTTC	CATSESPGLAGQETQYF
TRBV20-1	.	TRBJ1-1	.	TGCAGTGTTACGCGCCAGGTATGGACCACTGAAGCTTTCTTT	CSVTRQVWTTEAFF
TRBV7-2	many	TRBJ2-6	.	TGTGCCAGCAGCTTAAGGGGGGGGCAGGTAACCTCTGGGGCCAACGTCCTGACTTTC	CASSLRGGQVTSGANVLTF
TRBV11-2	.	TRBJ1-1	TRBD1	TGTGCCAGCAGCACAAAGACAGGGGTGTTGAACACTGAAGCTTTCTTT	CASSTKTGVLNTEAFF
TRBV20-1	many	TRBJ2-1	.	TGCAGTGGGCTCAACAATGAGCAGTTCTTC	CSGLNNEQFF
TRBV28	.	TRBJ1-2	.	TGTGCCAGCAGTTTATTGGGGCAGGGGCCTAACTATGGCTACACCTTC	CASSLLGQGPNYGYTF
TRBV5-1	few	TRBJ2-5	TRBD2	TGCGCCAGCAGCTTGGGATCTAGCGGGAGATTGGAGACCCAGTACTTC	CASSLGSSGRLETQYF
TRBV4-1	.	TRBJ2-7	TRBD2	TGCGCCAGCAGCCTTCAGATAGCGGGGAGCTCCTACGAGCAGTACTTC	CASSLQIAGSSYEQYF
TRBV5-5	few	TRBJ2-5	TRBD1	TGTGCCAGCAGCTACCCACCGGACAGGGCAGAGACCCAGTACTTC	CASSYPPDRAETQYF
TRBV20-1	.	TRBJ2-7	.	TGCAGTGCTAGAGACGGGAGTTACGACGAGCAGTACTTC	CSARDGSYDEQYF
TRBV28	many	TRBJ2-2	TRBD1	TGTGCCAGCAGCCTGGGACAGAGAACCGGGGAGCTGTTTTTT	CASSLGQRTGELFF